This T cell receptor beta chain comes out of a study of early T cells in non-severe SARS-CoV-2 infection. Study in general: Bulk RNA from unsorted whole blood was sequenced; chains were unpaired.

As for this clonotype: The antigen is undetermined.

Attachment of unique molecular identifiers to individual cDNA molecules was performed. MiXCR, run by TCRdb on the 5' RACE reads, gives a single entry per CDR3 protein. The sample includes 35,000 to 55,000 distinct CDR3 sequences, less than 30% seen only once; the top ten take roughly 4.6%. Study-wide findings and caveats: Private and CD4 specificities were missed by VDJdb matching, which favored anti-spike CD8 responses.

The TCR originated in an adult who was a healthcare worker with PCR-confirmed SARS-CoV-2 infection or an uninfected control (not recorded which). Sequenced material: whole blood, taken at baseline.

CDR3 protein: CASGPLRQAISGNTIYF. For the CDR3, the DNA is TGTGCTAGTGGTCCCCTCCGACAGGCAATCTCTGGAAACACCATATATTTT. The chain joins TRBV12-5 to TRBJ1-3; TRBD1 might be the D (6 bases). There are 17 residues in the CDR3. The germline V gene has CDR1 LGHNT and CDR2 FRNRAP. Deletions cut 5 bases from V and 0 bases from J, with 17 bases between. The full variable domain, completed using reference TRBV12-5 and TRBJ1-3, is DARVTQTPRHKVTEMGQEVTMRCQPILGHNTVFWYRQTMMQGLELLAYFRNRAPLDDSGMPKDRFSAEMPDATLATLKIQPSEPRDSAVYFCASGPLRQAISGNTIYFGEGSWLTVV.